This is a list of T cell receptor beta chains from one sample in a study of identical twins. TCRdb ran MiXCR on the 5' RACE reads and lists one entry per CDR3 protein. This sample yields 400,000 to 600,000 distinct CDR3 sequences, of which about 22% are seen a single time; around 0.5% belongs to the top ten. The same specimen was also included in a second study, on yellow fever vaccine responses in identical twins.

Material: CD4+ T cells sorted from blood. The source of these receptors is a woman aged 18-29 years in good health. CDR3s include the opening cysteine and the closing phenylalanine or tryptophan. The order of the fields is V gene, clone size, J gene, D gene, CDR3 DNA, CDR3 protein. A D gene is named only where the DNA matches it firmly. Clone size is not always given. Where it is, it says once, few, many or a class for expanded clones.

V: TRBV6-1
size: few
J: TRBJ1-4
D: NA
DNA: TGTGCCAGCAGTGGTACGTCGGGTGAAAAACTGTTTTTT
CDR3: CASSGTSGEKLFF

V: TRBV19
size: NA
J: TRBJ2-2
D: TRBD2
DNA: TGTGCCAGTAAAAGTAGCGGGTCCCCCGGGGAGCTGTTTTTT
CDR3: CASKSSGSPGELFF

V: TRBV11-3
size: NA
J: TRBJ1-1
D: NA
DNA: TGTGCCAGCAGCTTAGGGTTAGGGGACACTGAAGCTTTCTTT
CDR3: CASSLGLGDTEAFF

V: TRBV2
size: NA
J: TRBJ1-6
D: NA
DNA: TGTGCCAGCAGTGAAGAACAGGCTAAACATAATTCACCCCTCCACTTT
CDR3: CASSEEQAKHNSPLHF

V: TRBV12-3/TRBV12-4
size: NA
J: TRBJ2-5
D: NA
DNA: TGTGCCAGCAGTTTTCTCAGGACTGGAACCCAGTACTTC
CDR3: CASSFLRTGTQYF

V: TRBV5-1
size: NA
J: TRBJ2-1
D: NA
DNA: TGCGCCAGCAGTAAGTACTCCACAACCCCCTACAATGAGCAGTTCTTC
CDR3: CASSKYSTTPYNEQFF

V: TRBV7-3
size: NA
J: TRBJ2-1
D: TRBD2
DNA: TGTGCCAGCAGCTTAATGGGGACTAGCGGGGAGCAGTTCTTC
CDR3: CASSLMGTSGEQFF

V: TRBV6-5
size: NA
J: TRBJ2-2
D: NA
DNA: TGTGCCAGCAGTTACTCGCGGACAAGTGCCGGGGAGCTGTTTTTT
CDR3: CASSYSRTSAGELFF

V: TRBV12-3/TRBV12-4
size: NA
J: TRBJ2-1
D: NA
DNA: TGTGCCAGCTCCGGGCCGGGAGCCTACAATGAGCAGTTCTTC
CDR3: CASSGPGAYNEQFF

V: TRBV28
size: NA
J: TRBJ2-7
D: NA
DNA: TGTGCCAGCGGCAGAGGGAAGTACTTC
CDR3: CASGRGKYF

V: TRBV10-3
size: NA
J: TRBJ2-3
D: TRBD2
DNA: TGTGCCATCAGTGAGTCCGGGACTAGCGTAGCCCCAGATACGCAGTATTTT
CDR3: CAISESGTSVAPDTQYF

V: TRBV5-1
size: NA
J: TRBJ2-3
D: NA
DNA: TGCGCCAGCAGCTTAAAGCTAGTGGGTGATACGCAGTATTTT
CDR3: CASSLKLVGDTQYF

V: TRBV20-1
size: few
J: TRBJ2-5
D: TRBD2
DNA: TGCAGTGCTAGCCCTCTACTAGCGGGTCTAGAGACCCAGTACTTC
CDR3: CSASPLLAGLETQYF

V: TRBV12-3/TRBV12-4
size: few
J: TRBJ2-2
D: TRBD1
DNA: TGTGCCAGCAGACTGACAGGGGAGTACGGGGAGCTGTTTTTT
CDR3: CASRLTGEYGELFF

V: TRBV29-1
size: NA
J: TRBJ2-7
D: TRBD2
DNA: TGCAGCGTTGAGGGCCGGAAGGCTAGCGGGAGTTCGTCCTACGAGCAGTACTTC
CDR3: CSVEGRKASGSSSYEQYF

V: TRBV6-1
size: NA
J: TRBJ1-6
D: TRBD1
DNA: TGTGCCAGCAGCTCCGATCAGGGGGCACCCCTCCACTTT
CDR3: CASSSDQGAPLHF

V: TRBV10-3
size: few
J: TRBJ1-1
D: NA
DNA: TGTGCCATCAGTAGCACAGGGAACACTGAAGCTTTCTTT
CDR3: CAISSTGNTEAFF

V: TRBV6-5
size: few
J: TRBJ1-1
D: TRBD1
DNA: TGTGCCAGCAGCTTAGGACAGGTGGCGTTTGTGAACACTGAAGCTTTCTTT
CDR3: CASSLGQVAFVNTEAFF

V: TRBV15
size: few
J: TRBJ2-5
D: TRBD1
DNA: TGTGCCACCAGCAATAACAGGGGGCAGGAGACCCAGTACTTC
CDR3: CATSNNRGQETQYF

V: TRBV7-2
size: few
J: TRBJ1-2
D: NA
DNA: TGTGCCAGCAGCTTAGCGTTGGTTGGTGGCTACACCTTC
CDR3: CASSLALVGGYTF

V: TRBV3-1
size: NA
J: TRBJ2-2
D: NA
DNA: TGTGCCAGCGTTGGTACCGGGGAGCTGTTTTTT
CDR3: CASVGTGELFF

V: TRBV2
size: NA
J: TRBJ1-2
D: TRBD1
DNA: TGTGCCAGCAGTGAGCGGCAGGGGGTTGATGGCTACACCTTC
CDR3: CASSERQGVDGYTF

V: TRBV7-7
size: few
J: TRBJ2-2
D: NA
DNA: TGTGCCAGCAGCTTATCGACAGGTCCGAACACCGGGGAGCTGTTTTTT
CDR3: CASSLSTGPNTGELFF

V: TRBV7-9
size: few
J: TRBJ1-3
D: NA
DNA: TGTGCCAGCAGCTTAGAATATCAGGTTGTTGGAAACACCATATATTTT
CDR3: CASSLEYQVVGNTIYF

V: TRBV11-2
size: NA
J: TRBJ2-1
D: NA
DNA: TGTGCCAGCAGCTTAGTTAGGACCAAAAATGAGCAGTTCTTC
CDR3: CASSLVRTKNEQFF

V: TRBV5-5
size: few
J: TRBJ2-1
D: NA
DNA: TGTGCCAGCAGCTTGGGACAGTCCCATGAGCAGTTCTTC
CDR3: CASSLGQSHEQFF

V: TRBV15
size: few
J: TRBJ1-6
D: NA
DNA: TGTGCCACCAGCTGGGAGGTTAATTCACCCCTCCACTTT
CDR3: CATSWEVNSPLHF

V: TRBV5-5
size: few
J: TRBJ2-7
D: NA
DNA: TGTGCCAGCAGCGATCAACTAGAATACGAGCAGTACTTC
CDR3: CASSDQLEYEQYF

V: TRBV19
size: NA
J: TRBJ1-5
D: NA
DNA: TGTGCCAGTAGTAAGCGTAGGGATCAGCCCAATCAGCCCCAGCATTTT
CDR3: CASSKRRDQPNQPQHF

V: TRBV15
size: few
J: TRBJ1-1
D: NA
DNA: TGTGCCACCAGCAGAGCTCCGGGGGTGAACACTGAAGCTTTCTTT
CDR3: CATSRAPGVNTEAFF

V: TRBV20-1
size: NA
J: TRBJ2-1
D: TRBD2
DNA: TGCAGTGCAAGAGCGGGAGGGGGCCACAATGAGCAGTTCTTC
CDR3: CSARAGGGHNEQFF

V: TRBV28
size: NA
J: TRBJ2-3
D: TRBD2
DNA: TGTGCCAGCACCCCCCCGGGGAGCGGGGGTAGCACAGATACGCAGTATTTT
CDR3: CASTPPGSGGSTDTQYF

V: TRBV20-1
size: NA
J: TRBJ1-6
D: TRBD1
DNA: TGCAGTGCTAGAGATTCGGGACAGGGGGTATATTCACCCCTCCACTTT
CDR3: CSARDSGQGVYSPLHF

V: TRBV10-3
size: NA
J: TRBJ2-1
D: TRBD2
DNA: TGTGCCATCAGTGAGGGCGGGAGCGCTCTCCTCTTC
CDR3: CAISEGGSALLF

V: TRBV20-1
size: few
J: TRBJ2-1
D: NA
DNA: TGCAGTGCTAGAGTGATGGTAGGTGAGCAGTTCTTC
CDR3: CSARVMVGEQFF

V: TRBV11-2
size: NA
J: TRBJ2-2
D: TRBD1
DNA: TGTGCCAGCAGCTTAGGGTTCCGGGGACAGGAGGCACTGTTTTTT
CDR3: CASSLGFRGQEALFF

V: TRBV2
size: NA
J: TRBJ2-7
D: TRBD2
DNA: TGTACCAGCAGACCCAATAAAGGTAGCGGGAAGCTAGGAGTACACGAGCAGTACTTC
CDR3: CTSRPNKGSGKLGVHEQYF

V: TRBV5-1
size: NA
J: TRBJ2-7
D: NA
DNA: TGCGCCAGCAGCTTGGTTGGAGGGAAGGAGCAGTACTTC
CDR3: CASSLVGGKEQYF

V: TRBV12-3/TRBV12-4
size: few
J: TRBJ2-7
D: NA
DNA: TGTGCCAGCAGGCTGACAGGTTCTGTCGAGCAGTACTTC
CDR3: CASRLTGSVEQYF

V: TRBV7-9
size: NA
J: TRBJ2-1
D: TRBD1
DNA: TGTGCCAGCAGCAAAGACAGGGGGCGTTCGAATGAGCAGTTCTTC
CDR3: CASSKDRGRSNEQFF

V: TRBV20-1
size: few
J: TRBJ2-1
D: TRBD2
DNA: TGCAGTGCTAGAGATGCGGGAGTGGCCTACAATGAGCAGTTCTTC
CDR3: CSARDAGVAYNEQFF

V: TRBV28
size: few
J: TRBJ2-1
D: NA
DNA: TGTGCCAGCAGTTTAAGGGCAGGGCTCTCCTACAATGAGCAGTTCTTC
CDR3: CASSLRAGLSYNEQFF

V: TRBV24-1
size: NA
J: TRBJ2-5
D: TRBD1
DNA: TGTGCCACCGGGACAGGTCGGGATTGGGAGACCCAGTACTTC
CDR3: CATGTGRDWETQYF

V: TRBV28
size: few
J: TRBJ2-5
D: TRBD2
DNA: TGTGCCAGCAAAACTAGCGGATTCCAAGAGACCCAGTACTTC
CDR3: CASKTSGFQETQYF

V: TRBV7-9
size: NA
J: TRBJ2-1
D: NA
DNA: TGTGCCAGCATCCCCCGGGGCCCTTCGCCGGACGAGCAGTTCTTC
CDR3: CASIPRGPSPDEQFF